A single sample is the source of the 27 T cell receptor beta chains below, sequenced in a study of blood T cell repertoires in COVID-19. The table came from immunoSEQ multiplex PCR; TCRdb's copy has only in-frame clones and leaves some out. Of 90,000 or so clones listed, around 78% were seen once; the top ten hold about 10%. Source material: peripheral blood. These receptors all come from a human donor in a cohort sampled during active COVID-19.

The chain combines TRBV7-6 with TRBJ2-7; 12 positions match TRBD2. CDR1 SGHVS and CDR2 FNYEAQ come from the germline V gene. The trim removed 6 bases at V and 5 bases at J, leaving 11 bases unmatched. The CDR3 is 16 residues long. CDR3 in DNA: TGTGCCAGCAGGGGCAGGGCTAGCGGGAGGGACGACGAGCAGTACTTC. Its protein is CASRGRASGRDDEQYF.

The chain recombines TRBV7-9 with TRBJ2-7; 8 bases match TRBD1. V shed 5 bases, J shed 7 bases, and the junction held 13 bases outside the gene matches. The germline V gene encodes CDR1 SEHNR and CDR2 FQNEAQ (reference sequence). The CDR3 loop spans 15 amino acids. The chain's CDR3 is CASSLMTGASGEQYF. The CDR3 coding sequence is TGTGCCAGCAGCCTTATGACAGGGGCCTCTGGGGAGCAGTACTTC.

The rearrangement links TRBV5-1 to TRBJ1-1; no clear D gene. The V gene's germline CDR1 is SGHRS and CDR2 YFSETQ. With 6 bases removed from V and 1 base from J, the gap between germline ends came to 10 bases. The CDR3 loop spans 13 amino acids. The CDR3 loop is CASIQEGNTEAFF. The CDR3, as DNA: TGCGCCAGCATCCAGGAGGGGAACACTGAAGCTTTCTTT.

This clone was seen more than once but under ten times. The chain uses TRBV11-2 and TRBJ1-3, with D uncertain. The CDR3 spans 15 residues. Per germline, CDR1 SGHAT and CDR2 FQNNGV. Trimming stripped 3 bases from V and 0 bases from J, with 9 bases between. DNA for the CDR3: TGTGCCAGCAGCTTTCGATTGAGCTCTGGAAACACCATATATTTT. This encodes CASSFRLSSGNTIYF. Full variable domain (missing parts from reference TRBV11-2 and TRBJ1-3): EAGVAQSPRYKIIEKRQSVAFWCNPISGHATLYWYQQILGQGPKLLIQFQNNGVVDDSQLPKDRFSAERLKGVDSTLKIQPAKLEDSAVYLCASSFRLSSGNTIYFGEGSWLTVV.

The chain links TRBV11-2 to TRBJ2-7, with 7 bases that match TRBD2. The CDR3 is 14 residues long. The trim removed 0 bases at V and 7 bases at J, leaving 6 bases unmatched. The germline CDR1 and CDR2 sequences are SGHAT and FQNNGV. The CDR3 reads CASSLDRTSDEQYF. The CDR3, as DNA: TGTGCCAGCAGCTTAGATAGGACTAGTGATGAGCAGTACTTC.

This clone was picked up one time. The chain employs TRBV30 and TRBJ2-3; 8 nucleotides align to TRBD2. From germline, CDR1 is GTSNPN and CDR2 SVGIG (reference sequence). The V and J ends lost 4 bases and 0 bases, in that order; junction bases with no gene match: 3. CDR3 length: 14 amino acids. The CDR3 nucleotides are TGTGCCTGGAAACTAGCGGAAAGCACAGATACGCAGTATTTT. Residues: CAWKLAESTDTQYF. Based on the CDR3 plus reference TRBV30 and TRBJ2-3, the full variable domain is SQTIHQWPATLVQPVGSPLSLECTVEGTSNPNLYWYRQAAGRGLQLLFYSVGIGQISSEVPQNLSASRPQDRQFILSSKKLLLSDSGFYLCAWKLAESTDTQYFGPGTRLTVL.

The CDR3 coding sequence is TGTGCCATCAGCCTCGGCGGGGGCGGGGGTAATGAGCAGTTCTTC. Residues: CAISLGGGGGNEQFF. This chain links TRBV10-3 with TRBJ2-1; possibly TRBD2 for D (7 bases). Germline-derived CDR1 and CDR2 are ENHRY and SYGVKD. The CDR3 sequence is 15 residues long. V was pared by 6 bases and J by 7 bases, with 19 bases between.

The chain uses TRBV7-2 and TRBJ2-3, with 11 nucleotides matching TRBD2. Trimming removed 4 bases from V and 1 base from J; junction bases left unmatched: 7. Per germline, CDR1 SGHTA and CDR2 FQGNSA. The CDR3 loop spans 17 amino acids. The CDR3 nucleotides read TGTGCCAGCAGCTCTCCCCTACTAGCGGGAGGCACAGATACGCAGTATTTT. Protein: CASSSPLLAGGTDTQYF.

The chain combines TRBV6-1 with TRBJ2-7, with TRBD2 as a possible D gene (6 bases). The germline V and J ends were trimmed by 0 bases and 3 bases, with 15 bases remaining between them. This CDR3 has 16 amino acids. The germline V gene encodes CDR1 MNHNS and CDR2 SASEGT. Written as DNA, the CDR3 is TGTGCCAGCAGTGAAGCGGGAGGACCCCTAGGCTACGAGCAGTACTTC. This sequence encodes CASSEAGGPLGYEQYF.

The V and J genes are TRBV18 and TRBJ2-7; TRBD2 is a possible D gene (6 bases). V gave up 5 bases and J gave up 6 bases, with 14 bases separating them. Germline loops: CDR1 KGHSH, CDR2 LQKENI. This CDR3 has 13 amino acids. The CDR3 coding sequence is TGTGCCAGCTCAACGGCGGACTACACCGAGCAGTACTTC. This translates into CASSTADYTEQYF.

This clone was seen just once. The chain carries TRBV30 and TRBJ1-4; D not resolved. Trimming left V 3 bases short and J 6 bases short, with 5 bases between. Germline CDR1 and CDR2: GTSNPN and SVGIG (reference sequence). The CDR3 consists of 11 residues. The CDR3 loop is CAWRTDEKLFF. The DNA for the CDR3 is TGTGCCTGGAGGACTGATGAAAAACTGTTTTTT.

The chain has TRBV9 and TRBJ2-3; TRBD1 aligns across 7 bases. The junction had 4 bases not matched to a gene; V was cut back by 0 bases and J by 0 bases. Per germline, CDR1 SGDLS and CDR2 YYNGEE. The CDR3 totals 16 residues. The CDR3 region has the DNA TGTGCCAGCAGCGTAGCTCCGGGACAGAGCACAGATACGCAGTATTTT. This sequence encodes CASSVAPGQSTDTQYF.

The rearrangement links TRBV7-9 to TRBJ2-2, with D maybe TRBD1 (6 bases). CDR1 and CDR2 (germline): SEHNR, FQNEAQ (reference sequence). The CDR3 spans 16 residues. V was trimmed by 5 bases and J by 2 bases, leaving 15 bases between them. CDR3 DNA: TGTGCCAGCAGCGTACCGGGACAATTAAACACCGGGGAGCTGTTTTTT. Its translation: CASSVPGQLNTGELFF.

The CDR3 DNA sequence: TGTGCCATCAGAGATGGACAGGGGGGCGATGAAAAACTGTTTTTT. Protein product: CAIRDGQGGDEKLFF. The V gene is TRBV10-3, the J gene TRBJ1-4; 10 bases align to TRBD1. With 6 bases clipped from V and 6 bases from J, the junction kept 7 bases outside the gene matches. The germline V gene has CDR1 ENHRY and CDR2 SYGVKD. The CDR3 is made up of 15 amino acids.

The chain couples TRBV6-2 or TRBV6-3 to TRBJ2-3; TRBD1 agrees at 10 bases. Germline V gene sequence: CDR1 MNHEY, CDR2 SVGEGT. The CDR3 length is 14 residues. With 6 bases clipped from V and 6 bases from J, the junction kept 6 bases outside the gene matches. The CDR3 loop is CASSRTGGYDTQYF. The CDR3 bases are TGTGCCAGCAGCCGGACAGGGGGATATGATACGCAGTATTTT.

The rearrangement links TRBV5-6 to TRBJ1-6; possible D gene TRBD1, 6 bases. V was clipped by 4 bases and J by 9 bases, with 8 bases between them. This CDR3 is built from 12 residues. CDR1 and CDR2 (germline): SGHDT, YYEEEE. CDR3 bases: TGTGCCAGCAGCCACAGGGTTTCACCCCTCCACTTT. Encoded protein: CASSHRVSPLHF. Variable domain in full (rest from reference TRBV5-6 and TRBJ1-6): DAGVTQSPTHLIKTRGQQVTLRCSPKSGHDTVSWYQQALGQGPQFIFQYYEEEERQRGNFPDRFSGHQFPNYSSELNVNALLLGDSALYLCASSHRVSPLHFGNGTRLTVT.

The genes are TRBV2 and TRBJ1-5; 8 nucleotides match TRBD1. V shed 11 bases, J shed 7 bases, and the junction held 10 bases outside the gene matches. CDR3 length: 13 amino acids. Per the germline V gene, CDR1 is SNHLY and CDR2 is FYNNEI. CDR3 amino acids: CASRQGMVQPQHF. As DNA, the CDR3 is TGTGCCTCTCGACAGGGGATGGTGCAGCCCCAGCATTTT.

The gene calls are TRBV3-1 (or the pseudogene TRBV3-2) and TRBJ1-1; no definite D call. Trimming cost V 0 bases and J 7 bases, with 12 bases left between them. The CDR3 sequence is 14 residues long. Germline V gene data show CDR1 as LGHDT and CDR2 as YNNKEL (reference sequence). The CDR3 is CASSQDVRRGEAFF. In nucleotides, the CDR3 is TGTGCCAGCAGCCAAGATGTACGGCGGGGTGAAGCTTTCTTT.

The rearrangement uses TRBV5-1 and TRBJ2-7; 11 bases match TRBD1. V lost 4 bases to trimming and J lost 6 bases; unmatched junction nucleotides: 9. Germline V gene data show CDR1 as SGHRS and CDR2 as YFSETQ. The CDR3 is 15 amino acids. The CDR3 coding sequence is TGCGCCAGCAGCCGGATAGGACAGGGGGCATCCGAGCAGTACTTC. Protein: CASSRIGQGASEQYF.

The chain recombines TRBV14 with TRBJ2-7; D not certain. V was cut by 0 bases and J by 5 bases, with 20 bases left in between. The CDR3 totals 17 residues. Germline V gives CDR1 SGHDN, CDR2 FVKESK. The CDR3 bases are TGTGCCAGCAGCCAAGATCTTTCGTGGTTCCCCCTAGACGAGCAGTACTTC. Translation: CASSQDLSWFPLDEQYF.

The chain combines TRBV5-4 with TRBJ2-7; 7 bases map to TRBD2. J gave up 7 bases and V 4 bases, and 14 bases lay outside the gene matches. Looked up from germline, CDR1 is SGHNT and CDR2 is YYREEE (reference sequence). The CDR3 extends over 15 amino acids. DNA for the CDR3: TGTGCCAGCAGCCCGGGCGGGGGTGGAGGAAGGGAGCAGTACTTC. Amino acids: CASSPGGGGGREQYF.

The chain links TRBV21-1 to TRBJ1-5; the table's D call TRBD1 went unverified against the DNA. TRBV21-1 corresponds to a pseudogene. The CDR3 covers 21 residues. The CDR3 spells CASSKVSQGANGHDSNQPQHF. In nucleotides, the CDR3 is TGTGCCAGCAGCAAAGTAAGCCAGGGGGCCAATGGCCATGACAGCAATCAGCCCCAGCATTTT.

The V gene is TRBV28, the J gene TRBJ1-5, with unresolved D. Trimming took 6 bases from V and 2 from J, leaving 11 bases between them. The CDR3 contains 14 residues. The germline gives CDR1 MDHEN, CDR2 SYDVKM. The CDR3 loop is CASRPGGGNQPQHF. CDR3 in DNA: TGTGCCAGCAGGCCCGGAGGAGGCAATCAGCCCCAGCATTTT. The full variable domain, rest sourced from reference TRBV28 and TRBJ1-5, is DVKVTQSSRYLVKRTGEKVFLECVQDMDHENMFWYRQDPGLGLRLIYFSYDVKMKEKGDIPEGYSVSREKKERFSLILESASTNQTSMYLCASRPGGGNQPQHFGDGTRLSIL.

The CDR3 DNA follows: TGTGCCTGGACCCAAGTCGACAGGGTGGAGAAGGCCCTCCACTTT. Translated: CAWTQVDRVEKALHF. The chain combines TRBV30 with TRBJ1-6; 7 bases match TRBD1. This CDR3 has 15 amino acids. Germline V gene lookup returns CDR1 GTSNPN and CDR2 SVGIG (reference sequence). V trimming: 4 bases; J trimming: 14 bases; junction bases outside the gene matches: 17.

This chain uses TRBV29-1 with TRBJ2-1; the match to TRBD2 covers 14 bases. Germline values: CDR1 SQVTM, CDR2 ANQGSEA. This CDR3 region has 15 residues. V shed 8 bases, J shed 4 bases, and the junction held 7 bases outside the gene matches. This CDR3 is CSMWTSGGSYNEQFF. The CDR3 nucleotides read TGCAGCATGTGGACTAGCGGGGGGTCTTACAATGAGCAGTTCTTC.

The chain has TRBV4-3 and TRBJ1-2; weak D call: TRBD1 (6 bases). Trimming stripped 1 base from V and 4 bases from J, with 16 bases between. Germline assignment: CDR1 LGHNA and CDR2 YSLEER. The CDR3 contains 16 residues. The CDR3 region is CASSQGLEDSPYGYTF. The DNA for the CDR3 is TGCGCCAGCAGCCAAGGATTGGAGGACAGCCCCTATGGCTACACCTTC.

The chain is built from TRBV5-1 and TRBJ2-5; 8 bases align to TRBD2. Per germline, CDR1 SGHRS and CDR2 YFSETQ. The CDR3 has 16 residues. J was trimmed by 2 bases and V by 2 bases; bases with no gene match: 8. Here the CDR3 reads CASSFGASGLQETQYF. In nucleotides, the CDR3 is TGCGCCAGCAGCTTCGGGGCTAGCGGGCTACAAGAGACCCAGTACTTC. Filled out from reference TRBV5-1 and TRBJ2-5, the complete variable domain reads KAGVTQTPRYLIKTRGQQVTLSCSPISGHRSVSWYQQTPGQGLQFLFEYFSETQRNKGNFPGRFSGRQFSNSRSEMNVSTLELGDSALYLCASSFGASGLQETQYFGPGTRLLVL.